These T cell receptor beta chains were read from a single sample in a study of lymphopenia after photon versus proton radiotherapy. Clones were read by immunoSEQ multiplex PCR, and TCRdb kept only the in-frame ones, dropping some. The sample lists about 35,000 clones; 92% were seen once. Sequencing used peripheral blood, obtained from a patient treated with photon-based radiotherapy. The source of these receptors is a man aged 60 to 75 with cholangiocarcinoma. Each CDR3 is given with its conserved first and last residue. The D gene is left open where the match is weak. Size values are once, few and many counts, or a class for expanded clones, and some rows have none.

D	V	J	size	length	DNA	CDR3
-	TRBV28	TRBJ1-6	-	14	TGTGCCAGCTGGGCGGGGGGCGCCTATTCACCCCTCCACTTT	CASWAGGAYSPLHF
-	TRBV19	TRBJ1-2	-	14	TGTGCCAGTAGTATGTATGAGGGGAGTTATGGCTACACCTTC	CASSMYEGSYGYTF
-	TRBV6-1	TRBJ2-5	-	15	TGTGCCAGCAGTCCCCTTCGGGGGTACCAAGAGACCCAGTACTTC	CASSPLRGYQETQYF
-	TRBV11-3	TRBJ1-6	once	14	TGTGCCAGCAGCCAGACAGTCTATAATTCACCCCTCCACTTT	CASSQTVYNSPLHF
-	TRBV19	TRBJ1-4	-	14	TGTGCCAGTAGTATCGGATTACCGCAGGAAAAACTGTTTTTT	CASSIGLPQEKLFF
-	TRBV7-2	TRBJ1-2	-	16	TGTGCCAGCAGCTTAACGTGGGGCCCCGGGCCCTATGGCTACACCTTC	CASSLTWGPGPYGYTF
-	TRBV25-1	TRBJ2-3	-	13	TGTGCCAGCAGTGAATTGGACATAGATACGCAGTATTTT	CASSELDIDTQYF
-	TRBV18	TRBJ1-6	-	15	TGTGCCAGCTCACCACTTGGGGACCCAGGGTCACCCCTCCACTTT	CASSPLGDPGSPLHF
-	TRBV12-5	TRBJ1-2	-	14	TGTGCTAGTGGTTTGGCACTGGACAGATATGGCTACACCTTC	CASGLALDRYGYTF
TRBD1	TRBV19	TRBJ1-3	once	17	TGTGCCAGTAGTGTCCCGGGACAGGGATTAGCTGGAAACACCATATATTTT	CASSVPGQGLAGNTIYF
TRBD1	TRBV19	TRBJ2-3	-	15	TGTGCCAGTGATTCCCGGGACAGGGGCGCAGATACGCAGTATTTT	CASDSRDRGADTQYF
TRBD1	TRBV7-2	TRBJ1-5	-	15	TGTGCCAGCAGCCTACAGGGGGCGGGTTATCAGCCCCAGCATTTT	CASSLQGAGYQPQHF
TRBD1	TRBV6-5	TRBJ1-2	-	14	TGTGCCAGCAGTCCGGACAGGGACACTTATGGCTACACCTTC	CASSPDRDTYGYTF
-	TRBV28	TRBJ2-7	once	15	TGTGCCAGCAGTTTCTGGGGACCCCTAGTAGTCGAGCAGTACTTC	CASSFWGPLVVEQYF
-	TRBV6-5	TRBJ2-1	-	14	TGTGCCAGCAGTATAAAGGACAGAGACAATGAGCAGTTCTTC	CASSIKDRDNEQFF
-	TRBV23-1	TRBJ2-7	-	14	TGCGCCAGCAGTCTATGCGACAGCTCCTACGAGCAGTACTTC	CASSLCDSSYEQYF
TRBD1	TRBV14	TRBJ1-2	-	14	TGTGCCAGCAGCCAAGTTAACAGGGGCTATGGCTACACCTTC	CASSQVNRGYGYTF
-	TRBV7-2	TRBJ1-5	-	14	TGTGCCAGCAGCTTAGGTCAGGGAGTCGCGCCCCAGCATTTT	CASSLGQGVAPQHF
TRBD2	TRBV29-1	TRBJ2-3	-	16	TGCAGCGCCGAGGGACTAGCGGGAGTGTCCACAGATACGCAGTATTTT	CSAEGLAGVSTDTQYF
-	TRBV7-3	TRBJ2-1	-	12	TGTGCCAGCAGCTTAAGGGGCAATGAGCAGTTCTTC	CASSLRGNEQFF
TRBD1	TRBV19	TRBJ1-5	-	16	TGTGCCAGTAGTTCTCAGAACGGACAGGGGGGCTTTGCCCAGCATTTT	CASSSQNGQGGFAQHF
-	TRBV7-9	TRBJ1-6	-	12	TGTGCCAGCAGCTCGGGGGATTCACCCCTCCACTTT	CASSSGDSPLHF
TRBD2	TRBV4-2	TRBJ2-7	-	16	TGTGCCAGCAGCCAAGACCCCAGCGGGGGGCGTTACGAGCAGTACTTC	CASSQDPSGGRYEQYF
-	TRBV2	TRBJ1-4	-	14	TGTGCCAGCAGATTGGAGACATGGGGTGAAAAACTGTTTTTT	CASRLETWGEKLFF
-	TRBV6-1	TRBJ2-3	-	12	TGTGCCAGCAGTGCCACGTCAGATACGCAGTATTTT	CASSATSDTQYF
-	TRBV27	TRBJ1-5	-	16	TGTGCCAGCGGCACATTGCGGGGCAGGAGCAATCAGCCCCAGCATTTT	CASGTLRGRSNQPQHF
-	TRBV10-3	TRBJ2-1	once	13	TGTGCCATCAGTGAGATGAGCTACAATGAGCAGTTCTTC	CAISEMSYNEQFF
TRBD1	TRBV27	TRBJ2-7	few	14	TGTGCCAGCAACCCTCAGGGGGCGGTTTACGAGCAGTACTTC	CASNPQGAVYEQYF
-	TRBV10-1	TRBJ1-1	-	15	TGCGCCAGCAGGGGGTCGGCGGCGGAAAACACTGAAGCTTTCTTT	CASRGSAAENTEAFF
-	TRBV19	TRBJ1-5	-	14	TGTGCCAGTAGTATAAGACAGGCCCATCAGCCCCAGCATTTT	CASSIRQAHQPQHF
TRBD1	TRBV19	TRBJ2-4	few	16	TGTGCCAGTAGGGACCCGGGACAGGGGGCCAAAAACATTCAGTACTTC	CASRDPGQGAKNIQYF
TRBD1	TRBV11-2	TRBJ1-3	once	15	TGTGCCAGCAGCGCGGTTGGGGACAGGAGGTACACCATATATTTT	CASSAVGDRRYTIYF
TRBD1	TRBV19	TRBJ1-5	-	15	TGTGCCAGTAGAGAGATACGGGACAGAAATCAGCCCCAGCATTTT	CASREIRDRNQPQHF
-	TRBV15	TRBJ2-2	-	14	TGTGCCACCAGCAGAGATGGAACAGCCGGGGAGCTGTTTTTT	CATSRDGTAGELFF
-	TRBV11-2	TRBJ1-1	-	14	TGTGCCAGCAGCCTCCCTCCCCAGAACACTGAAGCTTTCTTT	CASSLPPQNTEAFF
-	TRBV11-2	TRBJ1-2	-	17	TGTGCCAGCAGCCCTTCCCCTTTACGATCGCGGCCGTATGGCTACACCTTC	CASSPSPLRSRPYGYTF
TRBD1	TRBV10-3	TRBJ2-5	-	13	TGTGCCATCAGTGAGACAGGGGGGCGGAAGCAGTACTTC	CAISETGGRKQYF
-	TRBV28	TRBJ2-3	-	17	TGTGCCAGCAGGCTGGGGGGCGGCGGGTTGGAAACAGATACGCAGTATTTT	CASRLGGGGLETDTQYF
TRBD2	TRBV4-1	TRBJ2-3	-	18	TGCGCCAGCAGCCAAGTCAACTACCTAGCGGGGGGGTTAGATACGCAGTATTTT	CASSQVNYLAGGLDTQYF
-	TRBV6-1	TRBJ1-2	-	13	TGTGCCAGCAGTTGGACATCCGTCTATGGCTACACCTTC	CASSWTSVYGYTF
TRBD1	TRBV5-4	TRBJ1-4	-	16	TGTGCCAGCAGCCCCAGCGCCGGACAGGGTAATGAAAAACTGTTTTTT	CASSPSAGQGNEKLFF
-	TRBV2	TRBJ2-2	-	16	TGTGCCAGCAGCGCCTTACAGGTTACAAACACCGGGGAGCTGTTTTTT	CASSALQVTNTGELFF
TRBD1	TRBV28	TRBJ1-3	-	17	TGTGCCAGCAGTTTTGGGGACAGCTGGAGCTCTGGAAACACCATATATTTT	CASSFGDSWSSGNTIYF
-	TRBV18	TRBJ1-2	-	13	TGTGCCAGCTCACCAGAGGCCCTTTATGGCTACACCTTC	CASSPEALYGYTF
TRBD1	TRBV11-3	TRBJ2-7	-	12	TGTGCCAGCAGCATCGGGACAGTCGAGCAGTACTTC	CASSIGTVEQYF
TRBD1	TRBV11-3	TRBJ2-1	medium-sized	18	TGTGCCAGCAGCTTAGTATTTGGGACAGGGGGCTCCTACAATGAGCAGTTCTTC	CASSLVFGTGGSYNEQFF
TRBD2	TRBV7-2	TRBJ2-7	-	15	TGTGCCAGCAGCTCGACTAGCGGGGGGGCCTACGAGCAGTACTTC	CASSSTSGGAYEQYF
TRBD1	TRBV10-3	TRBJ1-6	-	17	TGTGCCACCAAGGAAGGGGATTCGACAGGGTGGAATTCACCCCTCCACTTT	CATKEGDSTGWNSPLHF
-	TRBV29-1	TRBJ2-1	-	16	TGCAGCGTTCACTGGGCCGACGTATCATTCTACAATGAGCAGTTCTTC	CSVHWADVSFYNEQFF